This T cell receptor (beta chain) was recovered during a study of T cells in Graves' hyperthyroidism and ophthalmopathy. Source material for PBMCs was more than 9.5 ml fresh peripheral blood. There are a few counts of this clonotype. Its antigen is currently unknown. Mismatch with germline at one junction end may stem from a read error. Study observations and caveats: In blood, most of the thyroid clonotypes expanded above 0.001 were also present.

What was amplified from RNA transcripts were TCR beta CDR3 regions. A first-round RT-PCR of the TCR CDR3 used the HTBI primer set. TCRdb itself ran the multiplex PCR reads through MiXCR, one entry per CDR3 protein. The repertoire has fewer than 350,000 distinct CDR3 sequences, 18% of them found once; the top ten carry 45% to 50%. Specimen: blood. The TCR comes from a woman aged 45-65 years with Graves' hyperthyroidism.

The CDR3 is CASSLDRREQHF. DNA of the CDR3: TGTGCCAGCAGCTTAGATCGACGCGAGCAGCACTTC. The rearrangement joins TRBV11-2 to TRBJ2-7; D unclear. This CDR3 region has 12 residues. Germline V gene data show CDR1 as SGHAT and CDR2 as FQNNGV.